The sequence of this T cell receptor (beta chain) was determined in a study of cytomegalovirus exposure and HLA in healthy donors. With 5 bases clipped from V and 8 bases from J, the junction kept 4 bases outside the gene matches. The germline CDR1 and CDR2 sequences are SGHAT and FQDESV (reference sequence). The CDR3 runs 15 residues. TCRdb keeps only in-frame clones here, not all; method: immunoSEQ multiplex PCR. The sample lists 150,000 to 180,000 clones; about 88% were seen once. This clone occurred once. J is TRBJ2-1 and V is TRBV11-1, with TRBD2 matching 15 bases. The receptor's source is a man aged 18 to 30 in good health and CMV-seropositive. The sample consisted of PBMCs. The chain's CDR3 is CASSAGTSGGHEQFF. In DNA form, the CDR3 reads TGTGCCAGCAGCGCCGGGACTAGCGGGGGGCATGAGCAGTTCTTC.